Below are 17 T cell receptor beta chains sequenced from a single sample in a study of chemoradiotherapy in HPV16-positive cancers. Generated by immunoSEQ multiplex PCR, the TCRdb table keeps only in-frame clones and is missing some. Found here are fewer than 40,000 clones, 88% of them singletons; the top ten hold 4.5% to 6%. Sequenced here: blood, sampled from a patient who underwent chemoradiotherapy. These TCRs come from a human donor with HPV-associated anogenital cancer.

The chain combines TRBV4-1 with TRBJ1-1; 8 bases agree with TRBD1. The CDR3 length is 15 residues. V dropped 4 bases and J dropped 1; count of bases not matched to a gene: 5. Germline V gene data show CDR1 as MGHRA and CDR2 as YSYEKL. DNA of the CDR3: TGCGCCAGCAGCCCCGACAGGGGAGAGAACACTGAAGCTTTCTTT. As protein: CASSPDRGENTEAFF.

The rearrangement uses TRBV28 and TRBJ1-5; maybe TRBD1 (6 bases). V shed 3 bases and J shed 0 bases, with 15 bases lying between them. This CDR3 spans 17 amino acids. CDR1 is MDHEN, CDR2 SYDVKM, per germline. CDR3 sequence reads: CASSLPTGPNSNQPQHF. The CDR3 DNA reads TGTGCCAGCAGTTTGCCCACAGGGCCGAATAGCAATCAGCCCCAGCATTTT.

This chain joins TRBV7-2 and TRBJ2-3; 7 nucleotides match TRBD2. V lost 5 bases and J lost 11; bases outside the gene matches: 13. The CDR3 covers 14 residues. Germline values: CDR1 SGHTA, CDR2 FQGNSA. CDR3 sequence reads: CASSPNWAREMQYF. The CDR3, as DNA: TGTGCCAGCAGCCCGAATTGGGCGCGGGAGATGCAGTATTTT.

This clone has just one count. This chain links TRBV7-3 with TRBJ1-1; maybe TRBD1 (5 bases). This CDR3 has 15 residues. Trimming took off 4 bases at V and 0 bases at J, with 12 bases between the two ends. From germline, CDR1 is SGHTA and CDR2 FQGTGA. Here the CDR3 reads CASSSGRIMNTEAFF. The CDR3 nucleotides read TGTGCCAGCAGCTCGGGACGGATCATGAACACTGAAGCTTTCTTT.

V usage is TRBV29-1 and J usage is TRBJ2-1, with D uncertain. This CDR3 is built from 13 residues. Germline V gives CDR1 SQVTM, CDR2 ANQGSEA. With 3 bases removed from V and 7 bases from J, the gap between germline ends came to 13 bases. In DNA, the CDR3 is TGCAGCGTTGAGGACGGAAGACTTAATGAGCAGTTCTTC. Its translation: CSVEDGRLNEQFF.

This chain joins TRBV11-2 and TRBJ2-7; D uncertain. V lost 4 bases, J lost 0 bases, and 10 bases lay in between. This CDR3 has 14 amino acids. Germline V gene lookup returns CDR1 SGHAT and CDR2 FQNNGV. Written as DNA, the CDR3 is TGTGCCAGCAGCTCAAAGGCGAGCTCCTACGAGCAGTACTTC. Translated: CASSSKASSYEQYF.

Points on this clone: The sample contains more than one DNA sequence encoding this CDR3. The V gene is TRBV11-2, the J gene TRBJ2-2; TRBD2 agrees at 7 bases. The junction had 12 bases not matched to a gene; V was cut back by 9 bases and J by 8 bases. CDR1 SGHAT and CDR2 FQNNGV come from the germline V gene. The CDR3 contains 14 residues. The CDR3 nucleotides are TGTGCCAGTAGCCCCGGCGGGAGATCTGGGGAGCTGTTTTTT. Amino acid sequence: CASSPGGRSGELFF.

This clone appeared a few times. The genes are TRBV10-1 and TRBJ2-7; TRBD2 might be the D (6 bases). The CDR3 sequence is 14 residues long. Between the trimmed V and J ends, which lost 4 bases and 3 bases, there was a span of 13 bases. From germline, CDR1 is WNHNN and CDR2 SYGVQD (reference sequence). This CDR3 is CASSVRPGDYEQYF. In DNA form, the CDR3 reads TGCGCCAGCAGTGTCCGCCCGGGAGACTACGAGCAGTACTTC.

V is TRBV7-2 and J is TRBJ1-2; D not certain. Germline loops: CDR1 SGHTA, CDR2 FQGNSA. The CDR3 is 14 amino acids. V lost 3 bases, J lost 0 bases, and 8 bases lay in between. The CDR3, as DNA: TGTGCCAGCAGCTTTATTCCAGCTAACTATGGCTACACCTTC. The encoded protein is CASSFIPANYGYTF.

This chain links TRBV6-1 with TRBJ1-5, with a tentative D call TRBD1 (6 bases). The CDR3 totals 15 residues. Germline V gene sequence: CDR1 MNHNS, CDR2 SASEGT. Trimming cost V 4 bases and J 0 bases, with 10 bases left between them. The CDR3 reads CASSGDTLSNQPQHF. The CDR3 DNA is TGTGCCAGCAGTGGGGACACACTTAGCAATCAGCCCCAGCATTTT.

The J gene is TRBJ2-1, the V gene TRBV7-9, with 12 nucleotides matching TRBD2. The length of the CDR3 is 18 residues. CDR1 SEHNR and CDR2 FQNEAQ come from the germline V gene (reference sequence). The V and J ends lost 3 bases and 0 bases, in that order; junction bases with no gene match: 6. This CDR3 reads CASSLTSGGTNSYNEQFF. CDR3 DNA: TGTGCCAGCAGCTTGACTAGCGGGGGAACAAACTCCTACAATGAGCAGTTCTTC.

This clone has a handful of counts. CDR3 DNA: TGTGCCAGCAGCTCTAGGCACACCGGGGAGCTGTTTTTT. Protein product: CASSSRHTGELFF. V is TRBV5-6 and J is TRBJ2-2, with D unclear. CDR3 length: 13 amino acids. With 3 bases removed from V and 3 bases from J, the gap between germline ends came to 6 bases. Germline V lookup: CDR1 SGHDT, CDR2 YYEEEE.

The chain carries TRBV19 and TRBJ1-1; no clear D. V was shortened by 0 bases and J by 1 base, with 9 bases between the two germline ends. CDR3 size: 15 residues. Per germline, CDR1 LNHDA and CDR2 SQIVND (reference sequence). The CDR3 sequence: CASSIDNGANTEAFF. CDR3 sequence (DNA): TGTGCCAGTAGTATAGATAACGGCGCGAACACTGAAGCTTTCTTT.

This clone was picked up one time. The V call is TRBV29-1, the J call TRBJ2-7, with D possibly matching TRBD2 (7 bases). The V end was cut by 3 bases, the J end by 7 bases, with 19 bases between. The CDR3 loop spans 14 amino acids. CDR1 SQVTM and CDR2 ANQGSEA come from the germline V gene. This chain's CDR3 is CSVEGRGARREQYF. The CDR3 coding sequence is TGCAGCGTTGAGGGGAGGGGGGCGCGGCGGGAGCAGTACTTC.

The chain is built from TRBV28 and TRBJ1-5; weak D call: TRBD1 (6 bases). The CDR3 consists of 17 residues. Germline lookup yields CDR1 MDHEN and CDR2 SYDVKM. Trimming shortened V by 6 bases and J by 0 bases, and 18 bases separated the two germline ends. Here the CDR3 DNA reads TGTGCCAGCAGGGACGGACAGAGACTCAATAGCAATCAGCCCCAGCATTTT. It codes for CASRDGQRLNSNQPQHF.

The CDR3 sequence: CASSEARVPGHAFF. The CDR3 DNA is TGTGCCAGCAGTGAAGCCCGAGTACCAGGGCATGCTTTCTTT. V usage is TRBV2 and J usage is TRBJ1-1, with D possibly TRBD1 on 5 matching bases. The CDR3 is 14 amino acids. The V gene lost 0 bases and the J gene lost 11 bases, with 16 bases spanning the gap. Germline CDR1 SNHLY, CDR2 FYNNEI.

The chain is built from TRBV5-6 and TRBJ2-7; D unresolved. Germline V lookup: CDR1 SGHDT, CDR2 YYEEEE. This CDR3 spans 16 amino acids. V was pared by 0 bases and J by 0 bases, with 13 bases between. The CDR3 coding sequence is TGTGCCAGCAGCTTGGCCAGGCAGTACATCTCCTACGAGCAGTACTTC. Translating it yields CASSLARQYISYEQYF.